Given below is one TCR beta chain in context. The record originates from a study of T cells expressing NK-cell markers. The germline gives CDR1 MNHEY, CDR2 SMNVEV (reference sequence). This CDR3 has 14 amino acids. TCRdb derives one entry per CDR3 protein from the 5' RACE reads, leaving out DNA. The sample table includes about 460,000 distinct CDR3 sequences. The rearrangement uses TRBV27 and TRBJ1-5; the D call from TCRdb, TRBD1, cannot be confirmed without DNA. Specimen: blood T cells: a sorted CD56 or NKG2C T cell subset, CD4+ or CD8+ T cells, or bulk PBMC T cells (not recorded which). This TCR came from a woman aged 50 to 60 in good health. The CDR3 spells CASSFLGGSQPQHF.